A selection of T cell receptor beta chains follows, all from one sample in a study of T cell repertoires in cytomegalovirus infection. TCRdb re-called the reads with MiXCR, one entry per CDR3 protein. The sample contains some 940,000 distinct CDR3 sequences, approximately 31% of which appear only once. Antigens of these TCRs are unknown. The sample was cultured CD8+ T cells from PBMCs, taken from culture after CMV antigen stimulation. These receptors were taken from a human donor in good health (CMV status not recorded). Some clones in this sample may be carry-over from other donors' samples. Both conserved end residues are part of each CDR3. A D gene is named only where the DNA matches it firmly. Expanded clones are given a class, and other clones once, few, many or no size at all.

v_call: TRBV6-2/TRBV6-3
clone_size: .
d_call: .
j_call: TRBJ2-3
cdr3_aa: CASSLTGGSYTDTQYF
cdr3_nt: TGTGCCAGCAGTCTTACTGGGGGGAGCTACACAGATACGCAGTATTTT

v_call: TRBV7-6
clone_size: many
d_call: .
j_call: TRBJ2-6
cdr3_aa: CASSPRSGANVLTF
cdr3_nt: TGTGCCAGCAGCCCTCGCTCTGGGGCCAACGTCCTGACTTTC

v_call: TRBV12-3/TRBV12-4
clone_size: few
d_call: .
j_call: TRBJ1-5
cdr3_aa: CASSLIPDQPQHF
cdr3_nt: TGTGCCAGCAGTTTAATTCCCGATCAGCCCCAGCATTTT

v_call: TRBV4-2
clone_size: .
d_call: .
j_call: TRBJ1-1
cdr3_aa: CASSQALWTIENTEAFF
cdr3_nt: TGTGCCAGCAGCCAAGCCCTGTGGACGATAGAGAACACTGAAGCTTTCTTT

v_call: TRBV7-3
clone_size: many
d_call: TRBD1
j_call: TRBJ2-3
cdr3_aa: CASSRGQVLNTDTQYF
cdr3_nt: TGTGCCAGCAGCCGGGGACAGGTGCTCAACACAGATACGCAGTATTTT

v_call: TRBV15
clone_size: .
d_call: .
j_call: TRBJ2-7
cdr3_aa: CATSRDLGQLSYEQYF
cdr3_nt: TGTGCCACCAGCAGGGACCTGGGACAACTATCCTACGAGCAGTACTTC

v_call: TRBV15
clone_size: once
d_call: .
j_call: TRBJ1-4
cdr3_aa: CATSSRVQITNEKLFF
cdr3_nt: TGTGCCACCAGCAGCAGGGTTCAGATAACTAATGAAAAACTGTTTTTT

v_call: TRBV6-5
clone_size: few
d_call: .
j_call: TRBJ1-2
cdr3_aa: CASSYSGSSYGYTF
cdr3_nt: TGTGCCAGCAGTTACTCAGGCAGCAGTTATGGCTACACCTTC

v_call: TRBV7-9
clone_size: many
d_call: TRBD1
j_call: TRBJ1-4
cdr3_aa: CASSFGQGNEKLFF
cdr3_nt: TGTGCCAGCAGCTTTGGACAGGGGAATGAAAAACTGTTTTTT

v_call: TRBV7-9
clone_size: few
d_call: TRBD1
j_call: TRBJ1-1
cdr3_aa: CASSRAYRGIPEAFF
cdr3_nt: TGTGCCAGCAGCCGAGCATACAGGGGGATCCCTGAAGCTTTCTTT

v_call: TRBV6-5
clone_size: few
d_call: .
j_call: TRBJ2-7
cdr3_aa: CASSYGQGEYEQYF
cdr3_nt: TGTGCCAGCAGTTACGGGCAGGGAGAATACGAGCAGTACTTC

v_call: TRBV27
clone_size: .
d_call: TRBD2
j_call: TRBJ2-5
cdr3_aa: CASQSTSGGRQETQYF
cdr3_nt: TGTGCCAGCCAATCGACTAGCGGGGGACGCCAAGAGACCCAGTACTTC

v_call: TRBV5-4
clone_size: few
d_call: TRBD2
j_call: TRBJ2-3
cdr3_aa: CASSLGLAGATTDTQYF
cdr3_nt: TGTGCCAGCAGCTTGGGTTTAGCGGGGGCCACCACAGATACGCAGTATTTT

v_call: TRBV6-5
clone_size: .
d_call: .
j_call: TRBJ1-2
cdr3_aa: CASSYGLYGYTF
cdr3_nt: TGTGCCAGCAGTTACGGGTTATATGGCTACACCTTC

v_call: TRBV6-1
clone_size: .
d_call: .
j_call: TRBJ1-2
cdr3_aa: CASSWTVNDGYTF
cdr3_nt: TGTGCCAGCAGTTGGACGGTGAACGATGGCTACACCTTC

v_call: TRBV11-3
clone_size: few
d_call: .
j_call: TRBJ2-1
cdr3_aa: CASSSREGPQTNEQFF
cdr3_nt: TGTGCCAGCAGCTCGCGAGAGGGTCCTCAAACGAATGAGCAGTTCTTC

v_call: TRBV19
clone_size: few
d_call: TRBD1
j_call: TRBJ2-2
cdr3_aa: CASSEWDRATGELFF
cdr3_nt: TGTGCCAGTAGTGAATGGGACAGGGCCACCGGGGAGCTGTTTTTT

v_call: TRBV18
clone_size: .
d_call: TRBD1
j_call: TRBJ2-2
cdr3_aa: CASSPVGTATNTGELFF
cdr3_nt: TGTGCCAGCTCACCGGTTGGGACAGCCACGAACACCGGGGAGCTGTTTTTT

v_call: TRBV5-6
clone_size: .
d_call: .
j_call: TRBJ2-3
cdr3_aa: CASSTPEISTDTQYF
cdr3_nt: TGTGCCAGCAGCACGCCAGAGATTTCCACAGATACGCAGTATTTT

v_call: TRBV5-1
clone_size: .
d_call: .
j_call: TRBJ1-1
cdr3_aa: CASSFRTANTEAFF
cdr3_nt: TGCGCCAGCAGCTTTCGGACAGCCAACACTGAAGCTTTCTTT

v_call: TRBV12-3/TRBV12-4
clone_size: few
d_call: .
j_call: TRBJ1-5
cdr3_aa: CASRLGGNSNQPQHF
cdr3_nt: TGTGCCAGCCGACTGGGCGGAAATAGCAATCAGCCCCAGCATTTT

v_call: TRBV11-2
clone_size: many
d_call: .
j_call: TRBJ1-1
cdr3_aa: CASSSDLRVSGTEAFF
cdr3_nt: TGTGCCAGCAGCTCAGACCTCAGGGTCTCCGGCACTGAAGCTTTCTTT

v_call: TRBV20-1
clone_size: .
d_call: .
j_call: TRBJ2-7
cdr3_aa: CSASSRGYEQYF
cdr3_nt: TGCAGTGCTAGCAGTAGGGGCTACGAGCAGTACTTC

v_call: TRBV7-2
clone_size: many
d_call: TRBD2
j_call: TRBJ2-5
cdr3_aa: CASIFGTSGASAQYF
cdr3_nt: TGTGCCAGCATCTTTGGGACTAGCGGGGCGTCGGCCCAGTACTTC

v_call: TRBV3-1
clone_size: .
d_call: .
j_call: TRBJ2-7
cdr3_aa: CASSQEFRSYEQYF
cdr3_nt: TGTGCCAGCAGCCAAGAGTTTCGTTCCTACGAGCAGTACTTC

v_call: TRBV2
clone_size: .
d_call: .
j_call: TRBJ2-7
cdr3_aa: CASIEGPSSYEQYF
cdr3_nt: TGTGCCAGCATCGAGGGGCCTAGCTCCTACGAGCAGTACTTC

v_call: TRBV2
clone_size: .
d_call: TRBD1
j_call: TRBJ2-6
cdr3_aa: CASSEEAGGSGANVLTF
cdr3_nt: TGTGCCAGCAGTGAGGAGGCAGGGGGCTCTGGGGCCAACGTCCTGACTTTC

v_call: TRBV5-4
clone_size: .
d_call: .
j_call: TRBJ2-2
cdr3_aa: CASSSPTELFF
cdr3_nt: TGTGCCAGCAGCTCCCCCACGGAGCTGTTTTTT

v_call: TRBV12-5
clone_size: .
d_call: .
j_call: TRBJ1-1
cdr3_aa: CASGLVRRGYTEAFF
cdr3_nt: TGTGCTAGTGGTTTGGTACGACGGGGGTATACTGAAGCTTTCTTT

v_call: TRBV11-2
clone_size: few
d_call: TRBD1
j_call: TRBJ1-3
cdr3_aa: CASSSNRGSGNTIYF
cdr3_nt: TGTGCCAGCAGCTCGAACAGGGGATCTGGAAACACCATATATTTT

v_call: TRBV19
clone_size: .
d_call: .
j_call: TRBJ2-3
cdr3_aa: CASFPGGNTDTQYF
cdr3_nt: TGTGCCAGTTTCCCTGGGGGGAACACAGATACGCAGTATTTT

v_call: TRBV12-5
clone_size: few
d_call: TRBD1
j_call: TRBJ2-6
cdr3_aa: CASGLVLEWDREDVRGSGANVLTF
cdr3_nt: TGTGCTAGTGGTTTGGTACTTGAGTGGGACAGGGAAGATGTGCGTGGCTCTGGGGCCAACGTCCTGACTTTC

v_call: TRBV27
clone_size: .
d_call: TRBD1
j_call: TRBJ2-1
cdr3_aa: CASSRTGFYNEQFF
cdr3_nt: TGTGCCAGCAGCCGGACAGGATTCTACAATGAGCAGTTCTTC

v_call: TRBV6-2/TRBV6-3
clone_size: many
d_call: .
j_call: TRBJ1-5
cdr3_aa: CASSSEFRQAQVNQPQHF
cdr3_nt: TGTGCCAGCAGTTCAGAGTTCCGACAGGCCCAGGTCAATCAGCCCCAGCATTTT

v_call: TRBV7-6
clone_size: few
d_call: .
j_call: TRBJ1-1
cdr3_aa: CASSHAGTEAFF
cdr3_nt: TGTGCCAGCAGCCATGCCGGAACTGAAGCTTTCTTT

v_call: TRBV10-3
clone_size: few
d_call: .
j_call: TRBJ1-6
cdr3_aa: CAISERVYENSPLHF
cdr3_nt: TGTGCCATCAGTGAACGGGTGTATGAGAATTCACCCCTCCACTTT

v_call: TRBV7-9
clone_size: few
d_call: .
j_call: TRBJ2-7
cdr3_aa: CASSQAGREQYF
cdr3_nt: TGTGCCAGCAGCCAGGCGGGCCGCGAGCAGTACTTC

v_call: TRBV4-2
clone_size: many
d_call: .
j_call: TRBJ2-1
cdr3_aa: CASSQAESSYNEQFF
cdr3_nt: TGTGCCAGCAGCCAAGCCGAGAGCTCCTACAATGAGCAGTTCTTC

v_call: TRBV19
clone_size: .
d_call: .
j_call: TRBJ1-5
cdr3_aa: CASSSREPNYSNQPQHF
cdr3_nt: TGTGCCAGTAGTAGCCGGGAGCCGAACTATAGCAATCAGCCCCAGCATTTT

v_call: TRBV2
clone_size: .
d_call: TRBD1
j_call: TRBJ1-2
cdr3_aa: CATPTGGYGYTF
cdr3_nt: TGTGCCACCCCGACAGGGGGTTATGGCTACACCTTC

v_call: TRBV4-1
clone_size: few
d_call: .
j_call: TRBJ2-1
cdr3_aa: CASSVLLRGSSYNEQFF
cdr3_nt: TGCGCCAGCAGCGTCCTCTTAAGGGGTAGCTCCTACAATGAGCAGTTCTTC

v_call: TRBV7-8
clone_size: many
d_call: TRBD1
j_call: TRBJ1-2
cdr3_aa: CASSLVAGTANYGYTF
cdr3_nt: TGTGCCAGCAGCTTAGTGGCTGGGACAGCTAACTATGGCTACACCTTC

v_call: TRBV5-4
clone_size: .
d_call: .
j_call: TRBJ2-2
cdr3_aa: CASSLAPTGPAGELFF
cdr3_nt: TGTGCCAGCAGCTTAGCCCCTACGGGACCGGCCGGGGAGCTGTTTTTT

v_call: TRBV27
clone_size: .
d_call: .
j_call: TRBJ2-1
cdr3_aa: CASRQGGSYNEQFF
cdr3_nt: TGTGCCAGCAGGCAGGGGGGTTCCTACAATGAGCAGTTCTTC

v_call: TRBV7-8
clone_size: many
d_call: TRBD1
j_call: TRBJ2-5
cdr3_aa: CASSLGGTGEETQYF
cdr3_nt: TGTGCCAGCAGCTTAGGAGGGACAGGGGAAGAGACCCAGTACTTC

v_call: TRBV7-2
clone_size: many
d_call: .
j_call: TRBJ2-6
cdr3_aa: CAGGGKVVSGANVLTF
cdr3_nt: TGTGCCGGGGGTGGAAAGGTCGTCTCTGGGGCCAACGTCCTGACTTTC